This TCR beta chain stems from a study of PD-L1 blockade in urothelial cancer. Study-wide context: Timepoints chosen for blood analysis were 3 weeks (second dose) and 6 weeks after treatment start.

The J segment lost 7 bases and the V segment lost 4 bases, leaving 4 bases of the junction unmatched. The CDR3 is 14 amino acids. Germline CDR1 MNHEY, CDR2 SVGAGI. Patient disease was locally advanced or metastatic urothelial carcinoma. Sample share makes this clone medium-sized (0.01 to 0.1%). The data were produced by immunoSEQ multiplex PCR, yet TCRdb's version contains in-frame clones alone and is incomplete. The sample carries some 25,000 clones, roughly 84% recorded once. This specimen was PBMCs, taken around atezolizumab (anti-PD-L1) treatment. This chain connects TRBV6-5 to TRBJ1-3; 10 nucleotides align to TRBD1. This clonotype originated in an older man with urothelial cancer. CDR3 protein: CASSLGQGPNTIYF. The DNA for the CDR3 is TGTGCCAGCAGTTTGGGACAGGGGCCGAACACCATATATTTT.